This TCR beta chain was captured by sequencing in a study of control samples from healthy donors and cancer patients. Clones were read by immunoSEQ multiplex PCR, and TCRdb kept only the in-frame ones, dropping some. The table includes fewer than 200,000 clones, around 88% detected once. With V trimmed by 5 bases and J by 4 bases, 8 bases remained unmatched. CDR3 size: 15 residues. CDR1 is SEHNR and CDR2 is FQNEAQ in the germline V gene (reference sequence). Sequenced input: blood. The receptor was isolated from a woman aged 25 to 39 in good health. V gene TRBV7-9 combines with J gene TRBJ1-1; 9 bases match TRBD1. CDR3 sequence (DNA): TGTGCCAGCAGCGGTTGGGACAGGGTAAGCACTGAAGCTTTCTTT. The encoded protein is CASSGWDRVSTEAFF.